The clone carrying this TCR beta chain was detected many times. The antigen remains unidentified. Unique molecular identifiers were used in preparing the TCRbeta library. TCRdb itself ran the PCR reads through MiXCR, one entry per CDR3 protein. The repertoire has about 200,000 distinct CDR3 sequences, about 6.6% of them found once; the top ten carry 5.5%. The sample belongs to a study of T-cell reconstitution after alpha-beta-depleted transplantation in children. V lost 3 bases to trimming and J lost 0 bases; unmatched junction nucleotides: 14. Germline CDR1 reads DFQATT; CDR2 reads SNEGSKA (reference sequence). The CDR3 contains 18 residues. Study-wide results and caveats: Expanded clones from the graft, numbering several hundred, reportedly supplied alpha-beta T cells about two months after transplant.

The clonotype comes from a boy aged 2 to 10 with acute lymphoblastic leukemia, due to receive a stem cell transplant. The specimen comprised PBMCs, sampled before TCRalphabeta/CD19-depleted stem cell transplant. V usage is TRBV20-1 and J usage is TRBJ1-5; 7 positions match TRBD1. CDR3 DNA sequence: TGCAGTGCTAGTAGATTCGGGACAGCTCTTTATAGCAATCAGCCCCAGCATTTT. Protein product: CSASRFGTALYSNQPQHF.